Presented here are 23 T cell receptor beta chains from one specimen sequenced in a study of T cell responses to AZD1222 COVID-19 vaccine (dated by TCRdb to 2020 to 2022). This specimen's time point label, per the study, means: baseline before first vaccination. Library prep was done by the immunoSEQ multiplex PCR assay. TCRdb carries this immuneACCESS record with in-frame sequences only. Its versions omit some clonotypes, under half of them owing to an unresolved V gene in the studies checked, with the rest unexplained. In all, the sample holds 95,000 to 150,000 clones, and roughly 86% of those were seen once. Of the sample, about 10% is held by the ten largest clones. Sequences were derived from peripheral blood, sampled on day 0 of AZD1222 vaccination. The receptors come from an adult in good health.

This clone was counted a few times. The V gene is TRBV14, the J gene TRBJ2-3; 8 nucleotides line up with TRBD1. J lost 4 bases, V lost 5 bases, and 14 bases had no gene match. CDR1 is SGHDN, CDR2 FVKESK, per germline. The CDR3 runs 17 residues. CDR3 DNA sequence: TGTGCCAGCAGCTCCATTCCGGGCAGGGGGCAGCCAGATACGCAGTATTTT. Its translation: CASSSIPGRGQPDTQYF. Filled out from reference TRBV14 and TRBJ2-3, the complete variable domain reads EAGVTQFPSHSVIEKGQTVTLRCDPISGHDNLYWYRRVMGKEIKFLLHFVKESKQDESGMPNNRFLAERTGGTYSTLKVQPAELEDSGVYFCASSSIPGRGQPDTQYFGPGTRLTVL.

The chain combines TRBV5-1 with TRBJ2-2; D is uncertain. CDR3 length equals 13 residues. Germline CDR1 reads SGHRS; CDR2 reads YFSETQ. The V and J ends lost 1 base and 6 bases respectively, with 7 bases between them. The CDR3 protein is CASSLRQAGELFF. In DNA, the CDR3 is TGCGCCAGCAGCTTGCGGCAGGCCGGGGAGCTGTTTTTT.

CDR3 sequence reads: CASSRDRQETQYF. In DNA form, the CDR3 reads TGTGCCAGCAGCCGGGACAGGCAAGAGACCCAGTACTTC. The J gene is TRBJ2-5, the V gene TRBV11-3, with 8 positions matching TRBD1. The CDR3 loop spans 13 amino acids. CDR1 and CDR2 from the germline V gene are SGHNT and YENEEA. J gave up 2 bases and V 5 bases, and 1 base lay outside the gene matches.

This CDR3 reads CASGRQVINEKLFF. CDR3 DNA: TGTGCCAGCGGACGACAGGTTATTAATGAAAAACTGTTTTTT. V is TRBV2 and J is TRBJ1-4, with a possible D match to TRBD1 (6 bases). Germline assignment: CDR1 SNHLY and CDR2 FYNNEI. The V end lost 8 bases, the J end lost 4 bases, and 14 bases lay between the germline ends. The CDR3 has 14 residues. The complete variable domain, with remaining parts taken from reference TRBV2 and TRBJ1-4, reads EPEVTQTPSHQVTQMGQEVILRCVPISNHLYFYWYRQILGQKVEFLVSFYNNEISEKSEIFDDQFSVERPDGSNFTLKIRSTKLEDSAMYFCASGRQVINEKLFFGSGTQLSVL.

The chain employs TRBV9 and TRBJ2-4; the match to TRBD2 covers 11 bases. CDR1 and CDR2 from the germline V gene are SGDLS and YYNGEE. The length of the CDR3 is 16 residues. V gave up 3 bases and J gave up 3 bases; unmatched junction bases: 5. For the CDR3, the DNA is TGTGCCAGCAGCGGGGAACTAGCGGGGGACAAAAACATTCAGTACTTC. This codes for CASSGELAGDKNIQYF.

The chain carries TRBV11-2 and TRBJ1-2; possibly TRBD1 for D (5 bases). The CDR3 has 14 amino acids. Germline loops: CDR1 SGHAT, CDR2 FQNNGV. V shed 6 bases and J shed 7 bases, with 18 bases lying between them. The CDR3 here is CASRPGLKGLGYTF. The CDR3 nucleotides read TGTGCCAGCAGACCCGGTCTGAAGGGGCTTGGCTACACCTTC.

The chain employs TRBV5-1 and TRBJ2-3, with unresolved D. Germline assignment: CDR1 SGHRS and CDR2 YFSETQ. V shed 7 bases and J shed 1 base, with 7 bases lying between them. The CDR3 has 12 residues. Written as DNA, the CDR3 is TGCGCCAGCCGGCAGGGCACAGATACGCAGTATTTT. Amino acids: CASRQGTDTQYF.

The CDR3 loop reads CASSLSRIQYF. DNA of the CDR3: TGTGCCAGCAGTTTATCCCGCATTCAGTACTTC. The chain employs TRBV28 and TRBJ2-4; D not resolved. The CDR3 consists of 11 residues. Trimming removed 1 base at V and 9 bases at J, with 4 bases between. The germline gives CDR1 MDHEN, CDR2 SYDVKM. Drawing the rest from reference TRBV28 and TRBJ2-4, the complete variable domain is DVKVTQSSRYLVKRTGEKVFLECVQDMDHENMFWYRQDPGLGLRLIYFSYDVKMKEKGDIPEGYSVSREKKERFSLILESASTNQTSMYLCASSLSRIQYFGAGTRLSVL.

The V call is TRBV7-2, the J call TRBJ2-7; 16 bases are a match to TRBD2. CDR3 length equals 17 residues. The V and J ends lost 5 bases and 5 bases, in that order; junction bases with no gene match: 9. CDR1 SGHTA and CDR2 FQGNSA come from the germline V gene. CDR3 amino acids: CASSRLLGLAGGDEQYF. DNA for the CDR3: TGTGCCAGCAGCAGACTTTTGGGACTAGCGGGAGGGGACGAGCAGTACTTC. Supplemented by reference TRBV7-2 and TRBJ2-7, the full variable domain reads GAGVSQSPSNKVTEKGKDVELRCDPISGHTALYWYRQSLGQGLEFLIYFQGNSAPDKSGLPSDRFSAERTGGSVSTLTIQRTQQEDSAVYLCASSRLLGLAGGDEQYFGPGTRLTVT.

This clone is a singleton in its sample. V and J are TRBV6-5 and TRBJ2-1; a possible D gene is TRBD2 (6 bases). Germline V gene lookup returns CDR1 MNHEY and CDR2 SVGAGI. The CDR3 spans 15 residues. With 4 bases removed from V and 7 bases from J, the gap between germline ends came to 17 bases. DNA for the CDR3: TGTGCCAGCAGTTCCTCGAGACTAGTAGGGAATGAGCAGTTCTTC. Translation: CASSSSRLVGNEQFF.

The chain has TRBV27 and TRBJ1-1; D is uncertain. There are 13 residues in the CDR3. Germline V gene data show CDR1 as MNHEY and CDR2 as SMNVEV (reference sequence). The V and J ends lost 4 bases and 2 bases respectively, with 8 bases between them. CDR3 sequence reads: CASSWGANTEAFF. CDR3 nucleotides: TGTGCCAGCAGTTGGGGAGCTAACACTGAAGCTTTCTTT.

This clone was seen a single time. The chain joins TRBV1 to TRBJ1-5; no check of the table's D call, TRBD1, against the DNA was made. TRBV1 corresponds to a pseudogene. The CDR3 covers 17 residues. The CDR3 region is CTSSQYWDSWVTLPQHF. In DNA, the CDR3 is TGCACCAGCAGCCAATACTGGGACAGTTGGGTTACACTTCCCCAGCATTTT.

V usage is TRBV27 and J usage is TRBJ2-2; 14 nucleotides match TRBD2. CDR1 is MNHEY and CDR2 is SMNVEV in the germline V gene (reference sequence). The CDR3 is 20 residues long. V dropped 4 bases and J dropped 0; count of bases not matched to a gene: 10. CDR3 region: CASSSFGLAGGVANTGELFF. For the CDR3, the DNA is TGTGCCAGCAGTTCCTTCGGACTAGCGGGAGGCGTCGCGAACACCGGGGAGCTGTTTTTT.

The chain recombines TRBV19 with TRBJ1-2; D is unresolved. Trimming cost V 4 bases and J 6 bases, with 12 bases left between them. The CDR3 covers 13 residues. CDR1 is LNHDA and CDR2 is SQIVND in the germline V gene (reference sequence). CDR3 nucleotide sequence: TGTGCCAGTAGTACTCGGCGGCCCCATGGCTACACCTTC. This encodes CASSTRRPHGYTF.

The rearrangement links TRBV5-5 to TRBJ2-7; TRBD1 is a possible D gene (5 bases). CDR1 is SGHKS, CDR2 YYEKEE, per germline (reference sequence). This CDR3 region has 14 residues. Trimming took 4 bases from V and 5 from J, leaving 16 bases between them. The CDR3 sequence: CASSGQGPVDEQYF. The CDR3 nucleotides are TGTGCCAGCAGCGGGCAGGGTCCAGTGGACGAGCAGTACTTC.

The rearrangement uses TRBV28 and TRBJ1-2; the match to TRBD1 covers 8 bases. With 6 bases clipped from V and 0 bases from J, the junction kept 6 bases outside the gene matches. This CDR3 has 15 amino acids. In germline, CDR1 is MDHEN, CDR2 SYDVKM. As DNA, the CDR3 is TGTGCCAGCAGGCGACAGGGGCGCACTAACTATGGCTACACCTTC. This gives the protein CASRRQGRTNYGYTF.

The V gene is TRBV18, the J gene TRBJ2-1, with D perhaps being TRBD1 or TRBD2 (5 bases each). V lost 4 bases, J lost 3 bases, and 16 bases lay in between. This CDR3 comprises 16 residues. Germline values: CDR1 KGHSH, CDR2 LQKENI. The CDR3 region has the DNA TGTGCCAGCTCACTGGAAAGGGGAGTGGTCTACAATGAGCAGTTCTTC. Translating gives CASSLERGVVYNEQFF.

This chain connects TRBV29-1 to TRBJ1-1, with 7 bases identical to TRBD1. The CDR3 extends over 12 amino acids. CDR1 is SQVTM and CDR2 is ANQGSEA in the germline V gene. With V trimmed by 7 bases and J by 4 bases, 6 bases remained unmatched. This CDR3 is CSAPTGVTEAFF. The CDR3 region has the DNA TGCAGCGCCCCAACAGGGGTCACTGAAGCTTTCTTT.

The table lists this clone with a count of one. The CDR3 DNA is TGTGCCAGCTCACGGAGTAGGACTAATGAAAAACTGTTTTTT. Amino acids: CASSRSRTNEKLFF. The rearrangement uses TRBV18 and TRBJ1-4; D is ambiguous. This CDR3 has 14 residues. V was cut by 4 bases and J by 2 bases, with 8 bases left in between. Germline V gives CDR1 KGHSH, CDR2 LQKENI.

J is TRBJ2-2 and V is TRBV20-1, with 10 bases identical to TRBD2. The CDR3 sequence is 15 residues long. The V gene's germline CDR1 is DFQATT and CDR2 SNEGSKA (reference sequence). V lost 3 bases, J lost 3 bases, and 4 bases stayed unmatched. In DNA, the CDR3 is TGCAGTGCTAGTTCCGGGACTAGCGACACCGGGGAGCTGTTTTTT. Protein: CSASSGTSDTGELFF.

The gene calls are TRBV15 and TRBJ1-4; D unresolved. This CDR3 region has 16 residues. CDR1 is LNHNV and CDR2 is YYDKDF in the germline V gene (reference sequence). With 0 bases removed from V and 11 bases from J, the gap between germline ends came to 19 bases. In DNA form, the CDR3 reads TGTGCCACCAGCAGAGATCCGGGAAAGGGAGGCGATAAACTGTTTTTT. The encoded protein is CATSRDPGKGGDKLFF.

This clone showed up just once. V usage is TRBV4-1 and J usage is TRBJ1-1; TRBD1 might be the D (5 bases). Germline CDR1 and CDR2: MGHRA and YSYEKL. This CDR3 has 16 residues. Trimming cost V 6 bases and J 2 bases, with 19 bases left between them. CDR3 loop: CASSLGATALNTEAFF. The CDR3 nucleotides are TGCGCCAGCAGTCTGGGAGCGACAGCATTAAACACTGAAGCTTTCTTT.

This chain joins TRBV7-2 and TRBJ2-6, with a tentative D call TRBD1 (5 bases). Germline CDR1 reads SGHTA; CDR2 reads FQGNSA. With 0 bases removed from V and 0 bases from J, the gap between germline ends came to 15 bases. The CDR3 loop spans 19 amino acids. CDR3 DNA sequence: TGTGCCAGCAGCTTAGCCCCTCGTGCAGGGCGCTCTGGGGCCAACGTCCTGACTTTC. Protein sequence: CASSLAPRAGRSGANVLTF.